Presented here are 23 T cell receptor beta chains from one specimen sequenced in a study of spatial heterogeneity in lung cancer. MiXCR, applied by TCRdb to the 5' RACE reads, yields one record per CDR3 protein. In the table there are about 52,000 distinct CDR3 sequences, more than 6.5% of which are singletons. The time point denotes: blood at routine non-recurrence follow-up after resection. Sequencing was performed on whole RNA extracted from tumor and nontumor lung tissue, or from frozen PBMC, and the material was left unsorted. The sequencing here drew on PBMCs, taken at follow-up. These receptors were collected from a female donor with early-stage non-small cell lung cancer.

This clonotype was seen at least ten times. The chain links TRBV4-3 to TRBJ2-1; 8 bases are shared with TRBD2. This CDR3 is 17 amino acids long. Germline V gives CDR1 LGHNA, CDR2 YSLEER. The trim removed 0 bases at V and 0 bases at J, leaving 4 bases unmatched. The CDR3 reads CASSQDRLAGSYNEQFF. Written as DNA, the CDR3 is TGCGCCAGCAGCCAAGATCGTCTAGCGGGCTCCTACAATGAGCAGTTCTTC.

This clonotype was counted at least ten times. This sequence joins TRBV27 and TRBJ1-2; 9 nucleotides line up with TRBD1. CDR3 length equals 14 residues. Germline V gene lookup returns CDR1 MNHEY and CDR2 SMNVEV (reference sequence). The J segment lost 4 bases and the V segment lost 6 bases, leaving 6 bases of the junction unmatched. The CDR3 sequence: CASSGTGWGYGYTF. Here the CDR3 DNA reads TGTGCCAGCAGCGGGACAGGGTGGGGCTATGGCTACACCTTC.

J is TRBJ2-7 and V is TRBV29-1; TRBD1 matches at 7 bases. The V gene end was trimmed by 5 bases and the J gene end by 0 bases; junction bases not matched to a gene: 4. The CDR3 length is 13 residues. Per the germline V gene, CDR1 is SQVTM and CDR2 is ANQGSEA. CDR3 nucleotide sequence: TGCAGCGTTTTGACAGGGAGCTCCTACGAGCAGTACTTC. The encoded protein is CSVLTGSSYEQYF.

This clonotype showed up many times. CDR3 nucleotides: TGTGCCAGCACCGAACCAGGACTAGCGGGGGGTCACGGCACGCAGTATTTT. This codes for CASTEPGLAGGHGTQYF. The chain has TRBV2 and TRBJ2-3; TRBD2 aligns across 14 bases. CDR1 SNHLY and CDR2 FYNNEI come from the germline V gene. The V gene end was trimmed by 7 bases and the J gene end by 9 bases; junction bases not matched to a gene: 15. The CDR3 is made up of 17 amino acids.

Ten or more counts support this clonotype. Because the CDR3's place on the DNA is in doubt, the DNA is left out and the CDR3 is given as listed by TCRdb. The chain is built from TRBV11-2 and TRBJ2-1; TRBD2 was called by the table and not checked on the DNA. Germline assignment: CDR1 SGHAT and CDR2 FQNNGV. With termini counted, the CDR3 has 11 amino acids. This chain's CDR3 is CASSSVGLGTW.

This clonotype has just a few counts. J is TRBJ1-6 and V is TRBV6-6; D is undetermined. The CDR3 consists of 11 residues. The ends were cut back, 7 bases at V and 6 bases at J, with 4 bases in the middle. Germline CDR1 and CDR2: MNHNY and SVGAGI (reference sequence). CDR3 region: CASKINSPLHF. As DNA, the CDR3 is TGTGCCAGCAAGATTAATTCACCCCTCCACTTT.

This clonotype was found a few times. This sequence joins TRBV5-1 and TRBJ2-3, with 10 bases lining up with TRBD2. The J segment lost 0 bases and the V segment lost 4 bases, leaving 11 bases of the junction unmatched. CDR1 SGHRS and CDR2 YFSETQ come from the germline V gene. CDR3 length: 18 amino acids. The CDR3 reads CASSVRLAGVLSTDTQYF. CDR3 coding DNA: TGCGCCAGCAGCGTGAGGCTAGCGGGGGTCCTTAGCACAGATACGCAGTATTTT.

This clonotype was seen repeatedly, ten times or more. The V call is TRBV13, the J call TRBJ1-5, with D maybe TRBD1 (5 bases). The CDR3 is 14 amino acids. Germline V gene data show CDR1 as PRHDT and CDR2 as FYEKMQ (reference sequence). Trimming cost V 3 bases and J 1 base, with 7 bases left between them. The CDR3 loop is CASSFRGSNQPQHF. DNA of the CDR3: TGTGCCAGCAGCTTTAGGGGCAGCAATCAGCCCCAGCATTTT.

This clonotype has a count of ten or more. CDR3 nucleotides: TGTGCCAGTATGCAGTTTGATGGCTACACCTTC. It encodes CASMQFDGYTF. V and J are TRBV19 and TRBJ1-2; D is ambiguous. Germline CDR1 reads LNHDA; CDR2 reads SQIVND (reference sequence). The CDR3 runs 11 residues. V was cut by 7 bases and J by 6 bases, with 9 bases left in between.

This clonotype came up many times. The V gene is TRBV12-3 or TRBV12-4, the J gene TRBJ1-2, with 7 bases identical to TRBD1. Trimming cost V 6 bases and J 4 bases; bases outside gene matches: 5. This CDR3 comprises 13 residues. The CDR3 region has the DNA TGTGCCAGCAGGCCGACAGGGACCTATGGCTACACCTTC. Translation gives CASRPTGTYGYTF.

The J gene is TRBJ2-7, the V gene TRBV11-2, with no clear D. V was clipped by 5 bases and J by 3 bases, with 14 bases between them. Looked up from germline, CDR1 is SGHAT and CDR2 is FQNNGV. The CDR3 contains 14 residues. The CDR3 coding sequence is TGTGCCAGCAGCCTAACTGCAGGTATCTACGAGCAGTACTTC. This translates into CASSLTAGIYEQYF.

This clonotype occurred many times. V and J are TRBV28 and TRBJ1-1; no definite D call. CDR3 length equals 15 residues. The V end was cut by 6 bases, the J end by 3 bases, with 17 bases between. CDR1 and CDR2 from the germline V gene are MDHEN and SYDVKM. The CDR3 nucleotides read TGTGCCAGCAGATCTGGGCCTTCTTTGGACACTGAAGCTTTCTTT. This encodes CASRSGPSLDTEAFF. The complete variable domain, with remaining parts taken from reference TRBV28 and TRBJ1-1, reads DVKVTQSSRYLVKRTGEKVFLECVQDMDHENMFWYRQDPGLGLRLIYFSYDVKMKEKGDIPEGYSVSREKKERFSLILESASTNQTSMYLCASRSGPSLDTEAFFGQGTRLTVV.

This clonotype has a count of ten or more. This chain links TRBV6-5 with TRBJ2-7; TRBD2 matches at 11 bases. Looked up from germline, CDR1 is MNHEY and CDR2 is SVGAGI. The V gene end was trimmed by 6 bases and the J gene end by 5 bases; junction bases not matched to a gene: 18. The CDR3 is 18 amino acids. CDR3 amino acids: CASRPRLAGSSRTHEQYF. Written as DNA, the CDR3 is TGTGCCAGCAGGCCTCGACTAGCGGGGTCGAGCCGGACCCACGAGCAGTACTTC.

The chain recombines TRBV18 with TRBJ2-7, with D hard to call. Trimming pared 1 base from V and 6 bases from J, leaving 10 bases between. The germline V gene has CDR1 KGHSH and CDR2 LQKENI. The CDR3 spans 13 residues. The CDR3 DNA sequence: TGTGCCAGCTCACCACGCGACTCCCTCGAGCAGTACTTC. Protein sequence: CASSPRDSLEQYF.

Only a few counts were recorded for this clonotype. V gene TRBV7-2 combines with J gene TRBJ2-3, with a weak D call TRBD2 (6 bases). Trimming took off 3 bases at V and 6 bases at J, with 10 bases between the two ends. Germline V CDR1 and CDR2: SGHTA, FQGNSA. CDR3 size: 13 residues. The CDR3, as DNA: TGTGCCAGCAGCTTCCGTGGAGGGGATACGCAGTATTTT. Translation gives CASSFRGGDTQYF.

This clonotype was counted ten times or more. The chain links TRBV20-1 to TRBJ1-5; no clear D. The CDR3 has 13 amino acids. Germline-derived CDR1 and CDR2 are DFQATT and SNEGSKA (reference sequence). The ends were cut back, 0 bases at V and 5 bases at J, with 8 bases in the middle. The CDR3 reads CSARDSPDQPQHF. The CDR3, as DNA: TGCAGTGCTAGAGATTCCCCCGATCAGCCCCAGCATTTT.

This clonotype was counted at least ten times. The V and J genes are TRBV7-2 and TRBJ2-1; TRBD2 agrees at 9 bases. The CDR3 has 16 amino acids. Germline-derived CDR1 and CDR2 are SGHTA and FQGNSA. Germline trimming cut 5 bases from V and 1 base from J; bases unmatched to any gene: 6. CDR3 sequence (DNA): TGTGCCAGCAGCCGTGACAGCGGGGGGTCCTACAATGAGCAGTTCTTC. Its protein product is CASSRDSGGSYNEQFF.

Worth noting for this clonotype: A single base separates this from a much larger clone, so it may be a read error. The chain recombines TRBV5-1 with TRBJ2-1; D unresolved. Germline values: CDR1 SGHRS, CDR2 YFSETQ. There are 13 residues in the CDR3. For the CDR3, the DNA is TGCGCCAACAGCCCCACAGACTACAATGAGCAGTTCTTC. Its protein is CANSPTDYNEQFF.

This clonotype was counted a single time. A read error is possible here, since a much larger clone lies one base away. CDR3 loop: CASSLVGYEQYF. In DNA form, the CDR3 reads TGTGCCAGCAGCTTAGTAGGGTACGAGCAGTACTTC. This rearrangement joins TRBV7-2 to TRBJ2-7; unclear D gene. The CDR3 covers 12 residues. Germline CDR1 and CDR2: SGHTA and FQGNSA. Trimming removed 1 base at V and 4 bases at J, with 5 bases between.

This clonotype was counted ten times or more. The chain is built from TRBV20-1 and TRBJ2-3; the match to TRBD1 covers 7 bases. Germline-derived CDR1 and CDR2 are DFQATT and SNEGSKA (reference sequence). The CDR3 consists of 15 residues. For the CDR3, the DNA is TGCAGCAGTACCAACCGGGACAGAGACACAGATACGCAGTATTTT. Protein product: CSSTNRDRDTDTQYF.

This clonotype was detected ten times or more. CDR3 nucleotide sequence: TGTGCCAGCTACCAGGGACCTGGGACTAATGAAAAACTGTTTTTT. Translating it yields CASYQGPGTNEKLFF. The chain joins TRBV6-1 to TRBJ1-4; TRBD1 might be the D (5 bases). CDR1 and CDR2 from the germline V gene are MNHNS and SASEGT. This CDR3 region has 15 residues. V was trimmed by 8 bases and J by 2 bases, leaving 15 bases between them.

This CDR3 reads CSATGLREQYF. The DNA for the CDR3 is TGCAGTGCTACAGGGCTCCGCGAGCAGTACTTC. This sequence joins TRBV20-1 and TRBJ2-7; possible D gene TRBD1, 5 bases. Germline-derived CDR1 and CDR2 are DFQATT and SNEGSKA (reference sequence). There are 11 residues in the CDR3. V gave up 4 bases and J gave up 6 bases, with 10 bases separating them.

This clonotype was recorded at least ten times. The chain links TRBV3-1 to TRBJ2-1; 7 bases match TRBD2. The CDR3 totals 15 residues. Germline CDR1 is LGHDT and CDR2 is YNNKEL (reference sequence). V lost 5 bases and J lost 5; bases outside the gene matches: 9. Here the CDR3 DNA reads TGTGCCAGCAGCTCGCCAGCGGGGTGGGACAATGAGCAGTTCTTC. Protein: CASSSPAGWDNEQFF.